The 17 T cell receptor beta chains reported below all come from one sample, sequenced in a study of CD8+ T cells in alopecia areata (dated by TCRdb to the late 2010s). The library was generated by the immunoSEQ multiplex PCR assay. To provide template for TCR sequencing, every sample had RNA extracted and reverse transcribed into cDNA. The table comes from immuneACCESS by way of TCRdb, which keeps in-frame sequences with V and J called. Part of the clones is missing from these tables; in studies checked, under half for an unresolved V gene and the rest for unknown reasons. A total of 210,000 or so clones appear in this sample, more than 55% of them only once. Roughly 1.2% of the sample comes from the top ten. The meaning of the sample's treatment or condition label: oral pan-JAK inhibitor, 5-10 mg twice daily. This sample comprised CD4+ T cells sorted from blood, obtained at week 44, from a patient treated with tofacitinib. These receptors came from a human donor with alopecia areata.

This clone occurred a few times. This chain uses TRBV29-1 with TRBJ2-5, with 8 bases aligning to TRBD1. Germline trimming cut 4 bases from V and 1 base from J; bases unmatched to any gene: 5. Per germline, CDR1 SQVTM and CDR2 ANQGSEA. The CDR3 consists of 14 residues. The CDR3 here is CSVAQGQGQETQYF. CDR3 coding DNA: TGCAGCGTTGCCCAAGGACAGGGCCAAGAGACCCAGTACTTC.

V usage is TRBV2 and J usage is TRBJ1-1; 7 nucleotides agree with TRBD1. Germline-derived CDR1 and CDR2 are SNHLY and FYNNEI. V trimming: 6 bases; J trimming: 8 bases; junction bases outside the gene matches: 9. CDR3 length equals 13 residues. CDR3 in DNA: TGTGCCAGCAGCAACGGGACAGTCCTAGAAGCTTTCTTT. Protein: CASSNGTVLEAFF.

This chain connects TRBV6-5 to TRBJ2-5; D remains unclear. CDR1 is MNHEY and CDR2 is SVGAGI in the germline V gene. V was cut by 6 bases and J by 4 bases, with 12 bases left in between. The CDR3 sequence is 13 residues long. CDR3 nucleotides: TGTGCCAGCAGCTTCTCAGGAAGAGAGACCCAGTACTTC. Its protein is CASSFSGRETQYF.

This clone was detected a few times. The chain uses TRBV5-1 and TRBJ1-1; no reliable D call. The CDR3 contains 14 residues. Per germline, CDR1 SGHRS and CDR2 YFSETQ. The V end lost 5 bases, the J end lost 4 bases, and 15 bases lay between the germline ends. The CDR3 loop reads CASSPNGLGTEAFF. The CDR3 DNA reads as TGCGCCAGCAGTCCCAACGGGTTGGGCACTGAAGCTTTCTTT. Drawing the rest from reference TRBV5-1 and TRBJ1-1, the complete variable domain is KAGVTQTPRYLIKTRGQQVTLSCSPISGHRSVSWYQQTPGQGLQFLFEYFSETQRNKGNFPGRFSGRQFSNSRSEMNVSTLELGDSALYLCASSPNGLGTEAFFGQGTRLTVV.

The chain has TRBV29-1 and TRBJ2-7; D perhaps matches TRBD1 (6 bases). Germline assignment: CDR1 SQVTM and CDR2 ANQGSEA. The CDR3 sequence is 17 residues long. Between the trimmed V and J ends, which lost 8 bases and 0 bases, there was a span of 26 bases. The CDR3 spells CSPHGMRQVAHSYEQYF. For the CDR3, the DNA is TGCAGCCCCCACGGGATGAGACAGGTGGCCCACTCCTACGAGCAGTACTTC.

This clone was observed a handful of times. This CDR3 is CAISDRGQGVSEQYF. Written as DNA, the CDR3 is TGTGCCATCAGTGATAGGGGACAGGGGGTGAGCGAGCAGTACTTC. The rearrangement links TRBV10-3 to TRBJ2-7; 11 nucleotides line up with TRBD1. V was clipped by 3 bases and J by 6 bases; unmatched bases: 7. The germline V gene encodes CDR1 ENHRY and CDR2 SYGVKD. The CDR3 contains 15 residues.

V and J are TRBV30 and TRBJ1-1; 8 bases align to TRBD1. This CDR3 spans 16 amino acids. With V trimmed by 4 bases and J by 1 base, 11 bases remained unmatched. CDR1 is GTSNPN, CDR2 SVGIG, per germline (reference sequence). CDR3 in DNA: TGTGCCTGGACCGGACAGGGTTTACCTTCGAACACTGAAGCTTTCTTT. Residues: CAWTGQGLPSNTEAFF.

V is TRBV15 and J is TRBJ2-3, with 12 bases that match TRBD2. This CDR3 region has 16 residues. The V segment lost 1 base and the J segment 9 bases; nucleotides outside the gene matches: 8. Germline assignment: CDR1 LNHNV and CDR2 YYDKDF (reference sequence). Written as DNA, the CDR3 is TGTGCCACCAGCAGAGGTTCTAGCGGGGGGGCCGGGACGCAGTATTTT. This sequence encodes CATSRGSSGGAGTQYF.

This chain connects TRBV19 to TRBJ2-7; 7 bases agree with TRBD1. The trim removed 4 bases at V and 4 bases at J, leaving 1 base unmatched. CDR1 LNHDA and CDR2 SQIVND come from the germline V gene (reference sequence). This CDR3 contains 12 residues. The CDR3 loop is CASSTGQYEQYF. The CDR3 DNA reads TGTGCCAGTAGTACGGGACAGTACGAGCAGTACTTC. The whole variable domain, filled in from reference TRBV19 and TRBJ2-7, reads DGGITQSPKYLFRKEGQNVTLSCEQNLNHDAMYWYRQDPGQGLRLIYYSQIVNDFQKGDIAEGYSVSREKKESFPLTVTSAQKNPTAFYLCASSTGQYEQYFGPGTRLTVT.

This chain connects TRBV5-6 to TRBJ2-3; D perhaps matches TRBD2 (6 bases). Germline V gives CDR1 SGHDT, CDR2 YYEEEE. V lost 3 bases to trimming and J lost 4 bases, with 18 bases between them. CDR3 size: 16 residues. CDR3 sequence (DNA): TGTGCCAGCAGCTGGGCGGGAAGGTTAAGGTCAGATACGCAGTATTTT. This sequence encodes CASSWAGRLRSDTQYF.

This clone was detected only a few times. This rearrangement joins TRBV5-1 to TRBJ2-2, with 9 bases that match TRBD2. The CDR3 totals 16 residues. The ends lost 4 bases at V and 1 base at J; junction bases unmatched: 5. The germline V gene has CDR1 SGHRS and CDR2 YFSETQ. CDR3 residues: CASSPVLAGNTGELFF. As DNA, the CDR3 is TGCGCCAGCAGCCCGGTACTAGCGGGGAACACCGGGGAGCTGTTTTTT.

This clone was seen only a few times. The chain links TRBV5-1 to TRBJ2-3; D possibly corresponds to TRBD1 (6 bases). V was shortened by 6 bases and J by 8 bases, with 16 bases between the two germline ends. The CDR3 spans 13 residues. Germline CDR1 reads SGHRS; CDR2 reads YFSETQ. In DNA, the CDR3 is TGCGCCAGCACCGACAGGCCTGAGGGTACGCAGTATTTT. Residues: CASTDRPEGTQYF.

This clone has only a few counts. The V and J genes are TRBV19 and TRBJ1-1; weak D call: TRBD1 (6 bases). The CDR3 is 11 residues long. Germline values: CDR1 LNHDA, CDR2 SQIVND (reference sequence). Between the trimmed V and J ends, which lost 5 bases and 8 bases, there was a span of 9 bases. The CDR3 protein is CASSLTGEAFF. CDR3 DNA sequence: TGTGCCAGTAGTCTAACAGGGGAAGCTTTCTTT.

The CDR3 reads CASGRGIYQAFF. In nucleotides, the CDR3 is TGTGCCAGTGGAAGGGGAATCTACCAAGCTTTCTTT. The chain has TRBV6-5 and TRBJ1-1; tentative D call: TRBD1 (5 bases). CDR3 length: 12 amino acids. Germline V lookup: CDR1 MNHEY, CDR2 SVGAGI. The germline V and J ends were trimmed by 9 bases and 9 bases, with 17 bases remaining between them.

The gene calls are TRBV29-1 and TRBJ2-3, with D perhaps matching TRBD1 or TRBD2 (5 bases each). The germline V gene has CDR1 SQVTM and CDR2 ANQGSEA. This CDR3 spans 12 amino acids. The ends were cut back, 1 base at V and 8 bases at J, with 10 bases in the middle. The chain's CDR3 is CSVEVGGGTQYF. CDR3 in DNA: TGCAGCGTTGAAGTTGGTGGGGGTACGCAGTATTTT.

The chain has TRBV30 and TRBJ1-5; D is uncertain. Looked up from germline, CDR1 is GTSNPN and CDR2 is SVGIG (reference sequence). This CDR3 has 12 residues. V lost 6 bases to trimming and J lost 0 bases, with 6 bases between them. In DNA form, the CDR3 reads TGTGCCTGCAGCTATAGCAATCAGCCCCAGCATTTT. This gives the protein CACSYSNQPQHF.

The chain carries TRBV30 and TRBJ2-7; D not certain. CDR3 length: 14 residues. The germline CDR1 and CDR2 sequences are GTSNPN and SVGIG (reference sequence). V dropped 7 bases and J dropped 0 bases, with 16 bases sitting between them. The DNA of the CDR3 is TGTGCCTCAAGGAGTCAGACCCACTCCTACGAGCAGTACTTC. Encoded protein: CASRSQTHSYEQYF.